Below, 15 T cell receptor beta chains from the same sample are listed, as sequenced in a study of T cell changes during pregnancy in multiple sclerosis. The protocol was immunoSEQ multiplex PCR, while the TCRdb copy is restricted to in-frame clones and leaves out a portion. The data show about 39,000 clones, 70% to 90% seen once. The input for sequencing was CD8+ T cells from peripheral blood mononuclear cells, taken in the first trimester of pregnancy. These TCRs come from a female donor with multiple sclerosis, enrolled in a pregnancy study.

The CDR3 loop reads CASSRQGVNTGELFF. The DNA of the CDR3 is TGTGCCAGCAGCCGACAGGGGGTGAACACCGGGGAGCTGTTTTTT. The chain uses TRBV5-8 and TRBJ2-2, with 9 nucleotides matching TRBD1. Germline assignment: CDR1 SGHTS and CDR2 YDEGEE. V trimming: 4 bases; J trimming: 1 base; junction bases outside the gene matches: 2. This CDR3 comprises 15 residues.

The chain couples TRBV9 to TRBJ1-2, with 8 positions matching TRBD1. CDR1 SGDLS and CDR2 YYNGEE come from the germline V gene. The CDR3 has 16 amino acids. Losses at the gene ends were 0 bases for V and 2 bases for J; bases not matched to a gene: 6. The CDR3 sequence: CASSVGGTGVNYGYTF. In DNA, the CDR3 is TGTGCCAGCAGCGTAGGAGGGACAGGCGTCAACTATGGCTACACCTTC.

The CDR3 loop reads CASSLGYSGNTIYF. In DNA, the CDR3 is TGTGCCAGCAGCTTGGGTTACTCTGGAAACACCATATATTTT. This chain uses TRBV5-6 with TRBJ1-3; no reliable D call. Germline lookup yields CDR1 SGHDT and CDR2 YYEEEE. V lost 0 bases to trimming and J lost 0 bases, with 4 bases between them. The CDR3 runs to 14 residues.

The chain is built from TRBV7-9 and TRBJ2-7, with 11 bases fitting TRBD2. The junction had 14 bases not matched to a gene; V was cut back by 4 bases and J by 3 bases. Germline V gene sequence: CDR1 SEHNR, CDR2 FQNEAQ (reference sequence). The CDR3 runs to 18 residues. CDR3 protein: CASSSREGGLADIYEQYF. The CDR3 nucleotides read TGTGCCAGCAGCTCACGCGAGGGGGGACTAGCGGATATCTACGAGCAGTACTTC.

V usage is TRBV27 and J usage is TRBJ1-2; 8 bases are shared with TRBD1. CDR1 is MNHEY, CDR2 SMNVEV, per germline (reference sequence). Trimming at V came to 5 bases and at J to 10 bases, leaving 24 bases not matched to a gene. There are 18 residues in the CDR3. The CDR3 nucleotides read TGTGCCAGCAGTCCCTATTCCGGGACAGGCTGGCCTTTCGATGACTACACCTTC. Its translation: CASSPYSGTGWPFDDYTF.

The rearrangement uses TRBV12-5 and TRBJ1-2; TRBD1 might be the D (5 bases). Germline CDR1 and CDR2: LGHNT and FRNRAP. This CDR3 is built from 15 residues. V was clipped by 2 bases and J by 3 bases, with 13 bases between them. The CDR3 region has the DNA TGTGCTAGTGGTTTGATGTCAGGGAACGACTATGGCTACACCTTC. It yields the protein CASGLMSGNDYGYTF.

This chain joins TRBV4-1 and TRBJ2-7; possible D gene TRBD1, 6 bases. CDR3 length equals 14 residues. The V end was cut by 5 bases, the J end by 0 bases, with 11 bases between. Germline CDR1 and CDR2: MGHRA and YSYEKL. The CDR3 nucleotides read TGCGCCAGCAGCTCTCTGACAGGCTCCTACGAGCAGTACTTC. This gives the protein CASSSLTGSYEQYF.

This clone came up once. This chain joins TRBV19 and TRBJ1-1; D perhaps matches TRBD1 (6 bases). This CDR3 region has 15 residues. The germline gives CDR1 LNHDA, CDR2 SQIVND (reference sequence). Deletions cut 4 bases from V and 0 bases from J, with 12 bases between. The CDR3 sequence is CASSTGQTMNTEAFF. DNA of the CDR3: TGTGCCAGTAGTACAGGACAGACGATGAACACTGAAGCTTTCTTT.

The gene calls are TRBV2 and TRBJ2-5, with D hard to call. The V gene lost 8 bases and the J gene lost 5 bases, with 18 bases spanning the gap. Germline loops: CDR1 SNHLY, CDR2 FYNNEI. The CDR3 length is 14 residues. DNA for the CDR3: TGTGCCAGCCTTGACCATAGCACCGTGGAGACCCAGTACTTC. Its protein product is CASLDHSTVETQYF.

CDR3 nucleotides: TGCAGTGCTGGGACTAGCGAGGGACAGTACTTC. It encodes CSAGTSEGQYF. The rearrangement joins TRBV20-1 to TRBJ2-7; 10 bases map to TRBD2. Germline CDR1 and CDR2: DFQATT and SNEGSKA (reference sequence). This CDR3 contains 11 residues. V lost 5 bases, J lost 10 bases, and 5 bases stayed unmatched.

This sequence joins TRBV9 and TRBJ2-3, with 11 bases identical to TRBD1. The germline CDR1 and CDR2 sequences are SGDLS and YYNGEE. J gave up 6 bases and V 4 bases, and 4 bases lay outside the gene matches. The CDR3 sequence is 14 residues long. The CDR3 spells CASSLRTGGDTQYF. In nucleotides, the CDR3 is TGTGCCAGCAGCCTCCGGACAGGGGGCGATACGCAGTATTTT.

The chain recombines TRBV9 with TRBJ2-1, with 10 bases matching TRBD2. CDR3 length: 15 amino acids. J lost 8 bases, V lost 3 bases, and 8 bases had no gene match. Germline-derived CDR1 and CDR2 are SGDLS and YYNGEE. The chain's CDR3 is CASSESGTSVDEQFF. In DNA form, the CDR3 reads TGTGCCAGCAGCGAGTCCGGGACTAGCGTGGATGAGCAGTTCTTC.

The chain employs TRBV19 and TRBJ2-7, with 8 bases identical to TRBD2. Germline assignment: CDR1 LNHDA and CDR2 SQIVND (reference sequence). After removal of 5 bases from V and 3 bases from J, the junction contained 9 bases not matched to a gene. The CDR3 spans 15 residues. This chain's CDR3 is CASSWTSQLVYEQYF. The CDR3 DNA is TGTGCCAGTAGTTGGACTAGCCAGCTGGTCTACGAGCAGTACTTC. Looking up the rest from reference TRBV19 and TRBJ2-7 gives the full variable domain: DGGITQSPKYLFRKEGQNVTLSCEQNLNHDAMYWYRQDPGQGLRLIYYSQIVNDFQKGDIAEGYSVSREKKESFPLTVTSAQKNPTAFYLCASSWTSQLVYEQYFGPGTRLTVT.

This chain links TRBV13 with TRBJ2-7; D unresolved. The CDR3 has 13 amino acids. Germline V gene sequence: CDR1 PRHDT, CDR2 FYEKMQ (reference sequence). The V end lost 6 bases, the J end lost 5 bases, and 14 bases lay between the germline ends. This CDR3 reads CASRKKRSNEQYF. CDR3 DNA: TGTGCCAGCAGAAAAAAAAGGAGCAACGAGCAGTACTTC.

V usage is TRBV7-6 and J usage is TRBJ1-4; 10 bases line up with TRBD1. This CDR3 contains 19 residues. Germline CDR1 SGHVS, CDR2 FNYEAQ. Trimming removed 5 bases from V and 7 bases from J; junction bases left unmatched: 19. CDR3 in DNA: TGTGCCAGCAGCCCAGCTCCGGGACAGGGGCCGGTCTCCAGTGAAAAACTGTTTTTT. This encodes CASSPAPGQGPVSSEKLFF.